This T cell receptor (beta chain) derives from a study of cytomegalovirus exposure and HLA in healthy donors. The study, taken as a whole, reports: The listing of 150 to 200 TCR beta chains classed them as cytomegalovirus-associated. Analyses of presence/absence relied on an assumption of roughly uniform sequencing depth across donors.

Primers for the PCR totalled 60 Vbeta and 13 Jbeta. TCRdb's copy holds only in-frame clones and misses some; the assay was immunoSEQ multiplex PCR. In the table there are 200,000 to 250,000 clones, over 75% of which are singletons. A remark on this clone: Its target is unknown.

The CDR3 runs to 14 residues. Germline V gene sequence: CDR1 MNHEY, CDR2 SVGAGI. After removal of 8 bases from V and 4 bases from J, the junction contained 10 bases not matched to a gene. Healthy bone marrow donors made up the donor group. This rearrangement joins TRBV6-5 to TRBJ1-1; 7 bases are a match to TRBD1. This TCR was sampled from a girl between 2 and 10 years old in good health and CMV-seronegative. Specimen: PBMCs. CDR3 loop: CASLRGGIGTEAFF. The CDR3 DNA reads as TGTGCCAGCCTAAGAGGGGGCATCGGCACTGAAGCTTTCTTT.